The 7 T cell receptor beta chains reported below all come from one sample, sequenced in a study of blood T cell repertoires in COVID-19. Only in-frame clones appear in the TCRdb table, and some are missing; sequencing was by immunoSEQ multiplex PCR. The repertoire consists of 160,000 or so clones, with over 75% occurring once and the leading ten covering around 5.9%. The sequenced sample consisted of PBMCs or T cells enriched from blood (not recorded which). These receptors were obtained from a man in his forties who had recovered from COVID-19.

This clone has more than one count but fewer than ten. This chain joins TRBV3-1 (or the pseudogene TRBV3-2) and TRBJ1-1, with 9 bases matching TRBD1. Per the germline V gene, CDR1 is LGHDT and CDR2 is YNNKEL (reference sequence). V lost 2 bases, J lost 4 bases, and 5 bases stayed unmatched. The CDR3 extends over 15 amino acids. DNA of the CDR3: TGTGCCAGCAGCCAACTACAGGGGGCGGGCACTGAAGCTTTCTTT. It encodes CASSQLQGAGTEAFF.

The chain links TRBV18 to TRBJ2-3; D is unclear. Trimming stripped 3 bases from V and 0 bases from J, with 7 bases between. Germline V gene lookup returns CDR1 KGHSH and CDR2 LQKENI. The CDR3 is 14 amino acids. This CDR3 reads CASSPASSTDTQYF. CDR3 DNA sequence: TGTGCCAGCTCACCGGCATCCAGCACAGATACGCAGTATTTT. The entire variable domain, with the rest obtained from reference TRBV18 and TRBJ2-3, is as follows: NAGVMQNPRHLVRRRGQEARLRCSPMKGHSHVYWYRQLPEEGLKFMVYLQKENIIDESGMPKERFSAEFPKEGPSILRIQQVVRGDSAAYFCASSPASSTDTQYFGPGTRLTVL.

V and J are TRBV5-1 and TRBJ1-2; D might be TRBD1 (6 bases). The length of the CDR3 is 16 residues. Germline assignment: CDR1 SGHRS and CDR2 YFSETQ. V lost 4 bases to trimming and J lost 5 bases, with 21 bases between them. CDR3 in DNA: TGCGCCAGCAGCGATTCCGGGACACTAATCTCTTATGGCTACACCTTC. It codes for CASSDSGTLISYGYTF.

The chain employs TRBV14 and TRBJ1-2; D is undetermined. Per germline, CDR1 SGHDN and CDR2 FVKESK. The V and J ends lost 0 bases and 7 bases respectively, with 12 bases between them. CDR3 length: 14 residues. The CDR3 loop is CASSQDRQVGGYTF. The CDR3 nucleotides read TGTGCCAGCAGCCAAGATCGGCAGGTCGGTGGCTACACCTTC.

The chain has TRBV7-9 and TRBJ2-1, with 7 positions matching TRBD1. From germline, CDR1 is SEHNR and CDR2 FQNEAQ (reference sequence). This CDR3 has 14 amino acids. Trimming removed 6 bases from V and 9 bases from J; junction bases left unmatched: 11. In nucleotides, the CDR3 is TGTGCCAGCAGGGTAGTTGAGGGGGCGATTGAGCAGTTCTTC. Its translation: CASRVVEGAIEQFF.

The rearrangement joins TRBV5-1 to TRBJ1-1, with 9 nucleotides matching TRBD1. The CDR3 is 15 residues long. Germline CDR1 and CDR2: SGHRS and YFSETQ. Unmatched junction bases numbered 9, after V lost 7 bases and J lost 2 bases. CDR3 sequence: CASRPGTGPNTEAFF. In DNA form, the CDR3 reads TGCGCCAGCCGTCCCGGGACAGGGCCAAACACTGAAGCTTTCTTT.

V gene TRBV7-3 combines with J gene TRBJ1-1; D is unclear. Between the trimmed V and J ends, which lost 3 bases and 7 bases, there was a span of 6 bases. Germline CDR1 is SGHTA and CDR2 is FQGTGA. This CDR3 contains 11 residues. This chain's CDR3 is CASSFLIEAFF. CDR3 nucleotide sequence: TGTGCCAGCAGCTTCCTTATTGAAGCTTTCTTT.